The clone carrying this T cell receptor beta chain was seen at least ten times. CDR1 and CDR2 (germline): SGHTS, YDEGEE. The CDR3 sequence is 16 residues long. The junction had 15 bases not matched to a gene; V was cut back by 4 bases and J by 9 bases. TCR beta CDR3 sequences were amplified from RNA transcripts. TCR CDR3 regions were first amplified by RT-PCR with HTBI primers. TCRdb passed the multiplex PCR reads through MiXCR, listing each CDR3 protein once. This repertoire shows under 400,000 distinct CDR3 sequences, roughly 17% found once; its top ten account for roughly a third. The data were obtained in a study of T cells in Graves' hyperthyroidism and ophthalmopathy.

This sequence was found in a man younger than 45 with Graves' hyperthyroidism. The chain combines TRBV5-8 with TRBJ2-1; 8 bases align to TRBD2. The material sequenced was blood. CDR3 sequence: CASSPTLSLAGGEQFF. In DNA form, the CDR3 reads TGTGCCAGCAGCCCTACCCTTTCCCTGGCGGGAGGTGAGCAGTTCTTC.